This T cell receptor (beta chain) appears in the sequencing data of a study of blood T cells in healthy people across ages. This clonotype was counted once. Its antigen is unidentified. Combining a sample-barcoded 5' primer with a J-beta primer mix, a second PCR ran for roughly 7 to 11 cycles. TCRdb ran MiXCR on the 5' RACE reads and lists one entry per CDR3 protein. The data contain roughly 800,000 distinct CDR3 sequences, roughly 60% of them seen just once; the ten biggest clones take up about 20%. Findings and caveats of the study: It was not known whether donors were CMV positive (a possible confounder of expanded clonotype changes). Estimated diversity, derived from one million T cells, was regarded as an underestimate.

Germline V lookup: CDR1 SGDLS, CDR2 YYNGEE. The CDR3 is made up of 15 amino acids. V was clipped by 1 base and J by 1 base, with 12 bases between them. Sequenced material: blood. This chain links TRBV9 with TRBJ2-7; D perhaps matches TRBD2 (5 bases). The receptor was isolated from a man between 25 and 39 years old in good health. The CDR3 DNA sequence: TGTGCCAGCAGCGTAAGCGGAGCTAGATCCTACGAGCAGTACTTC. Translating gives CASSVSGARSYEQYF.